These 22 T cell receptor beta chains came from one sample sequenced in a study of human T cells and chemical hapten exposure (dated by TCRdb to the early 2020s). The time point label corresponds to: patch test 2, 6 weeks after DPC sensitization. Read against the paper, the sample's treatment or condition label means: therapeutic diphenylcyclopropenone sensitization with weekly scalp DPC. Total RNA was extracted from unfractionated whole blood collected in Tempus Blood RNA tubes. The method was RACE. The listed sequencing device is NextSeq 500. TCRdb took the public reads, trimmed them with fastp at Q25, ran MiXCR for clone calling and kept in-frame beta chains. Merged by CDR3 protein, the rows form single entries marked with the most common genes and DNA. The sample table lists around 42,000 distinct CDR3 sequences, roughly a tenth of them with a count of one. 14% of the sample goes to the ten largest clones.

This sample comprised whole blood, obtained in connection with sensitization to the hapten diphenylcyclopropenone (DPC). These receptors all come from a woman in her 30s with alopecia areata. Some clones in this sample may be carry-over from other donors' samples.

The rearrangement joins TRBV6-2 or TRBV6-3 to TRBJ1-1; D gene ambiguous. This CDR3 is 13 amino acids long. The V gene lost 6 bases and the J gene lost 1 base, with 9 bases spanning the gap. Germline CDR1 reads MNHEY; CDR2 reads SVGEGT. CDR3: CASSHRGNTEAFF. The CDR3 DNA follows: TGTGCCAGCAGCCACAGAGGGAACACTGAAGCTTTCTTT.

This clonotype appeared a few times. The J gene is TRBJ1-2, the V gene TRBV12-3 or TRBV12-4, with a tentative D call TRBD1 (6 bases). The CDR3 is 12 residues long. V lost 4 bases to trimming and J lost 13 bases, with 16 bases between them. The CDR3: CASSSGQRPTTF. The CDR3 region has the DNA TGTGCCAGCAGTTCCGGACAGAGACCTACCACCTTC.

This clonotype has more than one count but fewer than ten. The CDR3 region has the DNA TGTGCCAGCAGCCCTCAGTCCCAGCCCCACTATGGCTACACCTTC. The encoded protein is CASSPQSQPHYGYTF. The chain links TRBV9 to TRBJ1-2; D is ambiguous. The CDR3 runs 15 residues. V gave up 4 bases and J gave up 3 bases, with 16 bases separating them. Germline V lookup: CDR1 SGDLS, CDR2 YYNGEE.

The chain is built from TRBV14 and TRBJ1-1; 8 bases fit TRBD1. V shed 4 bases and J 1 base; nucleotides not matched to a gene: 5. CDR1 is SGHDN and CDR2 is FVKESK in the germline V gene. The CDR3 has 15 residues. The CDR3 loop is CASSPDRVQNTEAFF. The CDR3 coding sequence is TGTGCCAGCAGCCCGGACAGGGTCCAGAACACTGAAGCTTTCTTT.

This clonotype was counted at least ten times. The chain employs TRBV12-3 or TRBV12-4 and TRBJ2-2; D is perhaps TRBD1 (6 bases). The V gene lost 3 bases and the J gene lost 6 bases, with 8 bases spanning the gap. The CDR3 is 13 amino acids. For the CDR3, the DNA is TGTGCCAGCAGTTTCAGGGGCCCCGGGGAGCTGTTTTTT. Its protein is CASSFRGPGELFF.

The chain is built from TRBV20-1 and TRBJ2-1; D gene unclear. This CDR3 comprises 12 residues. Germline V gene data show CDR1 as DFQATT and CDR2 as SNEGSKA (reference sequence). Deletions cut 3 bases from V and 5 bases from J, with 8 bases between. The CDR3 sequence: CSASVPNNEQFF. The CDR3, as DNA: TGCAGTGCTAGTGTGCCCAACAATGAGCAGTTCTTC.

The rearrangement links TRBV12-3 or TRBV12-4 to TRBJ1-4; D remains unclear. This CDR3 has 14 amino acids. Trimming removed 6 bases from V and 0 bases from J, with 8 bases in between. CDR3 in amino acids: CASRPGPTNEKLFF. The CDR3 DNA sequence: TGTGCCAGCAGACCAGGCCCAACTAATGAAAAACTGTTTTTT.

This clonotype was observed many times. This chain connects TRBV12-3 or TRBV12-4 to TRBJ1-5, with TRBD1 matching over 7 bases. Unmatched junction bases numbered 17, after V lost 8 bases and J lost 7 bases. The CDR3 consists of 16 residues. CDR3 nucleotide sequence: TGTGCCAGCGGACACGAAACAGGGACAGTGAACCAGCCCCAGCATTTT. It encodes CASGHETGTVNQPQHF.

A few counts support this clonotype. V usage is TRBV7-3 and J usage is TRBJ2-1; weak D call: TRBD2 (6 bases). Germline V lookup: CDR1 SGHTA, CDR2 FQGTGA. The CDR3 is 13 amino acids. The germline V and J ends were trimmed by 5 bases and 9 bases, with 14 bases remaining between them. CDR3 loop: CASSRGTDSEQFF. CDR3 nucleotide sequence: TGTGCCAGCAGCCGTGGGACTGACAGTGAGCAGTTCTTC.

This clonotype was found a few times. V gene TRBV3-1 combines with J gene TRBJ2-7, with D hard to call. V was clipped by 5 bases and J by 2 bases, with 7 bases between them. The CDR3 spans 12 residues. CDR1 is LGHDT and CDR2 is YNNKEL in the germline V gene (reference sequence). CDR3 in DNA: TGTGCCAGCAGCGCTGGAACCTACGAGCAGTACTTC. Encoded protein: CASSAGTYEQYF.

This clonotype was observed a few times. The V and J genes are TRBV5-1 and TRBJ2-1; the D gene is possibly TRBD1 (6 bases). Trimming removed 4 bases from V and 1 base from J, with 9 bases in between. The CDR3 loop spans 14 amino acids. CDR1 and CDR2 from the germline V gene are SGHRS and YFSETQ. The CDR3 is CASSRGQSYNEQFF. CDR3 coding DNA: TGCGCCAGCAGCAGGGGACAATCCTACAATGAGCAGTTCTTC.

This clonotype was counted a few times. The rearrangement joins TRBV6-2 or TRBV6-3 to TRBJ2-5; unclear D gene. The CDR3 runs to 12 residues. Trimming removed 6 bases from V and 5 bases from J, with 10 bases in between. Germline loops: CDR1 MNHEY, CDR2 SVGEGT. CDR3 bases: TGTGCCAGCAGCAACACGCCCGAGACCCAGTACTTC. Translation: CASSNTPETQYF.

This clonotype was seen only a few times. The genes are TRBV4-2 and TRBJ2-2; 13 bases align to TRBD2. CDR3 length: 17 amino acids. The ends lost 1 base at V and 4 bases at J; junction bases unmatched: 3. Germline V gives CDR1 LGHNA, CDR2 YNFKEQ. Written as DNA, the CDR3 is TGTGCCAGCAGCCAAGGGGGACTAGCGGGGCTCACCGGGGAGCTGTTTTTT. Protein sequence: CASSQGGLAGLTGELFF.

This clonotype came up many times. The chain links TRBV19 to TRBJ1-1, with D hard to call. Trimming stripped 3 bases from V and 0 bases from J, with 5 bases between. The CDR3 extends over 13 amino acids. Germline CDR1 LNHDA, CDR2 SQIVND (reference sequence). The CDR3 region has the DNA TGTGCCAGTAGTATCCAGATGAACACTGAAGCTTTCTTT. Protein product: CASSIQMNTEAFF.

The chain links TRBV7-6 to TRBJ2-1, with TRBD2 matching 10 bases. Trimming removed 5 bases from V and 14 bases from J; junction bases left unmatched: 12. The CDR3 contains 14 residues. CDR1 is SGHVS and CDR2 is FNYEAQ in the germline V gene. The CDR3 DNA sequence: TGTGCCAGCAGCAATTACGGAGGAAGCGGGGGGGAGTTCTTC. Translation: CASSNYGGSGGEFF. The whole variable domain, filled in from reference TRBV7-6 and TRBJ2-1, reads GAGVSQSPRYKVTKRGQDVALRCDPISGHVSLYWYRQALGQGPEFLTYFNYEAQQDKSGLPNDRFSAERPEGSISTLTIQRTEQRDSAMYRCASSNYGGSGGEFFGPGTRLTVL.

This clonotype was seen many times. CDR3 sequence: CASSDSSGSYNEQFF. CDR3 in DNA: TGTGCCAGCAGTGACTCTTCCGGATCCTACAATGAGCAGTTCTTC. The chain employs TRBV6-4 and TRBJ2-1; D not certain. Germline values: CDR1 MRHNA, CDR2 SNTAGT. V gave up 0 bases and J gave up 1 base, with 7 bases separating them. This CDR3 has 15 amino acids.

DNA of the CDR3: TGTGCCAGCAGGACCGCGGGGGCGTACGAGCAGTACTTC. This translates into CASRTAGAYEQYF. This chain connects TRBV28 to TRBJ2-7; D might be TRBD2 (7 bases). The CDR3 totals 13 residues. Germline V lookup: CDR1 MDHEN, CDR2 SYDVKM. V was cut by 6 bases and J by 4 bases, with 13 bases left in between. Together with reference TRBV28 and TRBJ2-7, the CDR3 gives the full variable domain: DVKVTQSSRYLVKRTGEKVFLECVQDMDHENMFWYRQDPGLGLRLIYFSYDVKMKEKGDIPEGYSVSREKKERFSLILESASTNQTSMYLCASRTAGAYEQYFGPGTRLTVT.

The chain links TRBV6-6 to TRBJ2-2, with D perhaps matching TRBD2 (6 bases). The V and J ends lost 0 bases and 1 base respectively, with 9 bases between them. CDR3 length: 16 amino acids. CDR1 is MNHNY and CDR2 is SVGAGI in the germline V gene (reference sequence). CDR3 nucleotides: TGTGCCAGCAGTTACTCTGGGGGGAAGAACACCGGGGAGCTGTTTTTT. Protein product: CASSYSGGKNTGELFF.

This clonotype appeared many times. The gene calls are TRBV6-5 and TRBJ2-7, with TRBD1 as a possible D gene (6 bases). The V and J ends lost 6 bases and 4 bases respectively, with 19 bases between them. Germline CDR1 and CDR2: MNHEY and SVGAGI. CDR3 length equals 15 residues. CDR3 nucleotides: TGTGCCAGCAGACTATCCGCCACAGGGCGATACGAGCAGTACTTC. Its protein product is CASRLSATGRYEQYF.

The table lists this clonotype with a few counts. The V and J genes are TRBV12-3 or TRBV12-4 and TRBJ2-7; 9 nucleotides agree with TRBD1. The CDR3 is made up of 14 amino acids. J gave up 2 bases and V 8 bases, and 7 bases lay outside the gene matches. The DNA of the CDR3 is TGTGCCAGCGGACTTACAGGGGGCGCCTACGAGCAGTACTTC. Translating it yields CASGLTGGAYEQYF.

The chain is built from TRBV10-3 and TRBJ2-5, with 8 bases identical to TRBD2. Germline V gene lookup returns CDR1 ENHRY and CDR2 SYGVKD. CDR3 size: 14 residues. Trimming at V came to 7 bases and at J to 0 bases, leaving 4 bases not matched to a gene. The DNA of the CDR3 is TGTGCCATCAACCGGGGGGGTCACCAAGAGACCCAGTACTTC. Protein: CAINRGGHQETQYF.

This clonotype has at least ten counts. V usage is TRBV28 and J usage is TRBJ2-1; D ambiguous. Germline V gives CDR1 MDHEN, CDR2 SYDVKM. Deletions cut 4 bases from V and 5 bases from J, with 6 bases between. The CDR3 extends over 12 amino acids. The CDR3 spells CASSSVNNEQFF. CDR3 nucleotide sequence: TGTGCCAGCAGTTCCGTTAACAATGAGCAGTTCTTC.